Listed below are T cell receptor beta chains from one sample, sequenced in a study of CD8+CD57+ T cells in acquired aplastic anemia. TCRdb independently ran MiXCR on the reads; one entry per CDR3 protein. The repertoire has 250,000 to 350,000 distinct CDR3 sequences, roughly three fifths of them found once; the top ten carry less than 9.5%. Source material: sorted CD4+, CD8+, or CD8+CD57+ T cells (not recorded which) from PBMCs. The receptors originated from a human donor with severe aplastic anemia or a healthy control (not recorded which). Both conserved end residues are part of each CDR3. The order of the fields is J gene, D gene, clone size, V gene, CDR3 DNA, CDR3 protein. The D gene is left open where the match is weak. Size values are once, few and many counts, or a class for expanded clones, and some rows have none.

TRBJ1-1	-	-	TRBV29-1	TGCAGCGCCAGCCCGTCGGTGTGGGCTGGAGCTTTCTTT	CSASPSVWAGAFF
TRBJ2-3	TRBD2	-	TRBV7-7	TGTGCTAGCAGCCGTGGGACTAGCGGGGGTGATACGCAGTATTTT	CASSRGTSGGDTQYF
TRBJ1-6	-	-	TRBV7-2	TGTGCCAGCAGTTTTATGACGTCCCTCCACTTT	CASSFMTSLHF
TRBJ1-5	TRBD1	few	TRBV20-1	TGCAGTGCTAGAGATCCGGGACAGGGGACTCAGCCCCAGCATTTT	CSARDPGQGTQPQHF
TRBJ2-7	-	many	TRBV7-9	TGTGCCAGCAGCCCCCCGTTCCTCCTCGAGCAGTACTTC	CASSPPFLLEQYF
TRBJ1-2	-	few	TRBV2	TGTGCCAGCAGTGTTCGGACACTAAACTATGGCTACACCTTC	CASSVRTLNYGYTF
TRBJ2-7	TRBD1	-	TRBV5-6	TGTGCCAGCAGCCCGCCCGGACAGGTGTACTCCTACGAGCAGTACTTC	CASSPPGQVYSYEQYF
TRBJ2-3	TRBD2	-	TRBV6-2/TRBV6-3	TGTGCCAGCACGGCTAGCGGGAGGTCTGGTACGCAGTATTTT	CASTASGRSGTQYF
TRBJ2-7	-	many	TRBV29-1	TGCAGCGTTGGGGGCTATGTCGGAGGGGGCGAGCAGTACTTC	CSVGGYVGGGEQYF
TRBJ1-5	TRBD1	-	TRBV19	TGTGCCAGTAGTTCCCGGACAGGCTCCGGGACCGATAGCAATCAGCCCCAGCATTTT	CASSSRTGSGTDSNQPQHF
TRBJ2-3	-	-	TRBV6-5	TGTGCCAGCAGCTCCCCGGGTACGCAGTATTTT	CASSSPGTQYF
TRBJ2-1	TRBD1	-	TRBV24-1	TGTGCCACCAGTGGGAGGGGACAGGACTACTCCCACAATGAGCAGTTCTTC	CATSGRGQDYSHNEQFF
TRBJ2-5	TRBD2	-	TRBV20-1	TGCAGTGCTACTAGCGGGGGGGCCGCAGAGACCCAGTACTTC	CSATSGGAAETQYF
TRBJ2-2	TRBD1	-	TRBV15	TGTGCCACCAGCAGAGATCAGACAGGGGTCGCCGGGGAGCTGTTTTTT	CATSRDQTGVAGELFF
TRBJ1-4	TRBD1	-	TRBV15	TGTGCCACCAGCCCTCCACCGGGACAGGGGGGGATACACGCAACTAATGAAAAACTGTTTTTT	CATSPPPGQGGIHATNEKLFF
TRBJ2-5	TRBD2	-	TRBV29-1	TGCAGCGTTGAAGGTCCGACTAGCGGGTTCCGGCACTTC	CSVEGPTSGFRHF
TRBJ2-7	-	-	TRBV20-1	TGCAGTGCTAGGCAGGGTCCGGACTACGAGCAGTACTTC	CSARQGPDYEQYF
TRBJ1-2	-	many	TRBV2	TGTGCCAGCAGTTTCACAGGGACTAACTATGGCTACACCTTC	CASSFTGTNYGYTF
TRBJ2-2	-	-	TRBV5-1	TGCGCCAGCAGCTTGGCAAGGGTCCGCGGGGAGCTGTTTTTT	CASSLARVRGELFF
TRBJ2-7	TRBD1	-	TRBV29-1	TGCAGCATCGAGGGACAGAACTACGAGCAGTACTTC	CSIEGQNYEQYF
TRBJ1-2	-	-	TRBV7-3	TGTGCCAGCAGCTTAGCTCGAGGCGTCGTCAAGGCCTTC	CASSLARGVVKAF
TRBJ2-1	-	-	TRBV7-2	TGTGCCAGCAGCCCAGGGGGGGGGGCGGTTTTGGATGAGCAGTTCTTC	CASSPGGGAVLDEQFF
TRBJ2-5	TRBD2	-	TRBV7-3	TGTGCCAGCAGCCTAGCGGGGGGGCATGGAGAGACCCAGTACTTC	CASSLAGGHGETQYF
TRBJ1-2	-	-	TRBV2	TGTGCCAGCAGCTGGGAGTCGGGCTTTGACTACACCTTC	CASSWESGFDYTF
TRBJ2-2	TRBD2	-	TRBV10-3	TGTGCCATCAGTGTAAGCGGGGGGCCCACCGGGGAGCTGTTTTTT	CAISVSGGPTGELFF
TRBJ2-1	-	-	TRBV6-6	TGTGCCAGCAGTCGAGCCCCCCTGGGGGAAGGCTACAATGAGCAGTTCTTC	CASSRAPLGEGYNEQFF
TRBJ2-2	-	-	TRBV2	TGTGCCAGCAGTGAAGACAAGGCGAACACCGGGGAGCTGTTTTTT	CASSEDKANTGELFF
TRBJ2-7	TRBD2	-	TRBV7-2	TGTGCCAGCAGCTTGACGACTAGCGGGAGTAACGAGCAGTACTTC	CASSLTTSGSNEQYF
TRBJ2-3	TRBD2	many	TRBV11-1	TGTGCCAGCAGCTTAGTTACTAGCGGGGGCCACTTCACAGATACGCAGTATTTT	CASSLVTSGGHFTDTQYF
TRBJ2-3	TRBD2	-	TRBV20-1	TGCAGTGCTAGAGATGTGTTGGGACTAGCTCTTGTTACGCAGTATTTT	CSARDVLGLALVTQYF
TRBJ1-2	-	many	TRBV14	TGTGCCAGCAGCCAAGATTTGGGAGGGGCATACGGCTACACCTTC	CASSQDLGGAYGYTF
TRBJ2-3	-	-	TRBV5-1	TGCGCCAGCAGCTTGATTTTTCAGAAGGGGTTGGATACGCAGTATTTT	CASSLIFQKGLDTQYF
TRBJ1-6	-	-	TRBV5-4	TGTGCCAGCAGGGATCTGGGGTATAATTCACCCCTCCACTTT	CASRDLGYNSPLHF
TRBJ1-1	TRBD1	once	TRBV6-1	TGTGCCAGCAGTGACCCCGGACAGGGAACTGAAGCTTTCTTT	CASSDPGQGTEAFF
TRBJ1-5	-	-	TRBV5-1	TGTGCCAGCAGCTTGAGTATCTGGCAGAGCAATCAGCCCCAGCATTTT	CASSLSIWQSNQPQHF
TRBJ1-6	-	-	TRBV7-6	TGTGCCAGCAGCACAAAGGGGGTCGGGGATTCACCCCTCCACTTT	CASSTKGVGDSPLHF
TRBJ2-1	TRBD2	many	TRBV2	TGTGCCGGTAAAGCGGGGGGGGACAATGAGCAGTTCTTC	CAGKAGGDNEQFF
TRBJ2-5	-	many	TRBV7-9	TGTGCCAGCAGCTTAGGTTTAAGGGGAGAGACCCAGTACTTC	CASSLGLRGETQYF
TRBJ1-6	-	-	TRBV10-3	TGTGCCATCAGTGAGAAGGGACCGAGCTCCTATAATTCACCCCTCCACTTT	CAISEKGPSSYNSPLHF
TRBJ2-5	TRBD2	-	TRBV6-6	TGTGCCAGCAGTTACTCGAAACTAGCGGGGGGCCCGATCATGGAGACCCAGTACTTC	CASSYSKLAGGPIMETQYF
TRBJ1-1	-	-	TRBV10-3	TGTGCCATCAGTGAGTCCAGAGTGAACACTGAAGCTTTCTTT	CAISESRVNTEAFF
TRBJ1-5	-	-	TRBV7-2	TGTGCCAGCAGCTTAGGGGCCGTTCAGCCCCAGCATTTT	CASSLGAVQPQHF
TRBJ2-3	TRBD2	-	TRBV7-9	TGTGCCAGCAGCACCCGGGACTACACAGATACGCAGTATTTT	CASSTRDYTDTQYF
TRBJ1-2	TRBD1	many	TRBV5-1	TGCGCCAGCAGCTTGGACAGGGGAGCCCTGAACTATGGCTACACCTTC	CASSLDRGALNYGYTF
TRBJ2-5	TRBD1	many	TRBV5-1	TGCGCCAGCAGCGCAGACAGGGGACCGAATTCCGAAGAGACCCAGTACTTC	CASSADRGPNSEETQYF